Sequencing of this T cell receptor beta chain was carried out in a study of blood T cells in healthy people across ages. Findings of the study overall: Possibly, changes in expanded clonotypes were confounded because donor CMV status was unknown. Versus aged donors, long-lived donors had higher diversity and more naive CD4+ cells.

PCR was performed a second time for about 7 to 11 cycles using a sample-barcoded 5' primer and a J-beta primer mix. Sequencing recovered at least 3 million CDR3-containing paired-end reads from each sample. TCRdb passed the 5' RACE reads through MiXCR, listing each CDR3 protein once. Among about 730,000 distinct CDR3 sequences listed, 35% to 45% were seen once. In regard to this clonotype: Its antigen is unidentified. A clone one base away is much larger, so this may be a read error.

This sequence originates from a woman in her fifties or sixties in good health. The sequenced material came from blood.

The CDR3 DNA sequence: TGTGCCAGCACCGCATCCGGGCGGGGGTTGTCCGACAATGAGCAGTTCTTC. As protein: CASTASGRGLSDNEQFF. J is TRBJ2-1 and V is TRBV12-3 or TRBV12-4, with 7 positions matching TRBD2. This CDR3 spans 17 amino acids. V shed 7 bases and J 5 bases; nucleotides not matched to a gene: 17.